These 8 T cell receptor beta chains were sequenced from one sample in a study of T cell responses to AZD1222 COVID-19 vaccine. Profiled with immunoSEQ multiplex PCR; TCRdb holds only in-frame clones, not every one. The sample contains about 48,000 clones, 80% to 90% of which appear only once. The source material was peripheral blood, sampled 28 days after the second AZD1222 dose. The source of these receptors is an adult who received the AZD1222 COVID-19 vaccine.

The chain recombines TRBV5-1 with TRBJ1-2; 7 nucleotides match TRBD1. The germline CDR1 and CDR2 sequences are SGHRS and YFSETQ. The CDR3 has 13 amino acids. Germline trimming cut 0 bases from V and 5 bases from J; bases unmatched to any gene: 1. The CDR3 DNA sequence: TGCGCCAGCAGCTTGGGGGACAGTTATGGCTACACCTTC. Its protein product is CASSLGDSYGYTF.

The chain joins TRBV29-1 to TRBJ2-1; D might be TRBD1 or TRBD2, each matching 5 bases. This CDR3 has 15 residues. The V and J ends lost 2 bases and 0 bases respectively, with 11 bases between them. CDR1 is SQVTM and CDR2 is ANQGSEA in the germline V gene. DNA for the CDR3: TGCAGCGTTGAAAGGGACCCCTACTCCTACAATGAGCAGTTCTTC. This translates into CSVERDPYSYNEQFF.

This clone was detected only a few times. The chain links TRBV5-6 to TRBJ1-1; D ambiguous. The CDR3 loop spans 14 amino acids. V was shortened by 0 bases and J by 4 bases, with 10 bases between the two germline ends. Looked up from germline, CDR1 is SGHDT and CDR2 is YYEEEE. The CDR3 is CASSLVGQITEAFF. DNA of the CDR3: TGTGCCAGCAGCTTGGTGGGCCAGATCACTGAAGCTTTCTTT.

CDR3 loop: CASSPGRERGETQYF. In nucleotides, the CDR3 is TGTGCCAGCTCACCAGGGCGGGAGAGGGGAGAGACCCAGTACTTC. The chain couples TRBV18 to TRBJ2-5; 7 nucleotides line up with TRBD2. J gave up 4 bases and V 2 bases, and 7 bases lay outside the gene matches. The CDR3 loop spans 15 amino acids. Germline V gene lookup returns CDR1 KGHSH and CDR2 LQKENI.

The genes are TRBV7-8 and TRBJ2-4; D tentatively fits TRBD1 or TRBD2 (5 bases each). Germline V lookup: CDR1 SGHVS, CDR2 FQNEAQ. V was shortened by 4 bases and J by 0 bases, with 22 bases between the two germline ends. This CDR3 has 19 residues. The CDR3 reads CASSWGPTGNYAAKNIQYF. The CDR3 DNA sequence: TGTGCCAGCAGCTGGGGACCGACCGGCAATTATGCAGCCAAAAACATTCAGTACTTC. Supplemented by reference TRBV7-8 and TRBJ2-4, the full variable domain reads GAGVSQSPRYKVAKRGQDVALRCDPISGHVSLFWYQQALGQGPEFLTYFQNEAQLDKSGLPSDRFFAERPEGSVSTLKIQRTQQEDSAVYLCASSWGPTGNYAAKNIQYFGAGTRLSVL.

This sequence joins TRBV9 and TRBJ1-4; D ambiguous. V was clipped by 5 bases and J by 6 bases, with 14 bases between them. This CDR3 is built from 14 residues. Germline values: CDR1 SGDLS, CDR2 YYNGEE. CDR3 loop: CASRSPGPDEKLFF. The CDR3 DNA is TGTGCCAGCAGGTCTCCGGGTCCAGATGAAAAACTGTTTTTT.

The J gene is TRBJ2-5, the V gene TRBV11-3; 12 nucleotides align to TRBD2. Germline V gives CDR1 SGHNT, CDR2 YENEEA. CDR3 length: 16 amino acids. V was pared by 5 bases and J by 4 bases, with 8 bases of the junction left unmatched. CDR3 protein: CASSPRLAGVGETQYF. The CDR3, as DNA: TGTGCCAGCAGCCCTCGACTAGCGGGAGTGGGAGAGACCCAGTACTTC.

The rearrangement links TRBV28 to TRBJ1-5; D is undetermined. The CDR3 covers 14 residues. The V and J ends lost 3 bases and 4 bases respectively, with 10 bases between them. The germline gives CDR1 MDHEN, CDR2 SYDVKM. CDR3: CASSFAGNNQPQHF. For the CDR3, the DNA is TGTGCCAGCAGTTTCGCGGGGAATAATCAGCCCCAGCATTTT.